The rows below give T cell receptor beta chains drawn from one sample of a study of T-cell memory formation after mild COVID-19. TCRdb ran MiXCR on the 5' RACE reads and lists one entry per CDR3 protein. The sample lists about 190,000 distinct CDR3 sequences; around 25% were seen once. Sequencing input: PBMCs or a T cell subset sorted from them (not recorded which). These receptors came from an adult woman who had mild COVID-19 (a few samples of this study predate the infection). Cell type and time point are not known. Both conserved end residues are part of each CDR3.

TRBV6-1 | CASSEELRGGQYF
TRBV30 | CAWSVRWLAGEQYF
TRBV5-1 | CASSSRGGSTDTQYF
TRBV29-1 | CSVTQGAGEAFF
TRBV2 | CASSEGTDLIYEQFF
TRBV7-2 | CASSPGGVRGTDTQYF
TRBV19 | CASRTGSTDTQYF
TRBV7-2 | CASSHKIGRTYEQYF
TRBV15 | CATSSRLGTQFF
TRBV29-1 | CSVGAGHTYEQYF
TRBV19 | CASSITLDSSYEQYF
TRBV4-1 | CASSPGTSGGDEQFF
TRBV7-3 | CASSSSGRYYNEQFF
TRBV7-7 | CASSLQGMETQYF